Here is one T cell receptor (beta chain) with its context. The germline V gene has CDR1 LNHDA and CDR2 SQIVND (reference sequence). V shed 5 bases and J 3 bases; nucleotides not matched to a gene: 0. This CDR3 has 15 residues. This entry belongs to a study of radiotherapy plus CTLA-4 blockade in lung cancer. Across the study: Among patients, more than 15% showed objective responses, and around 30% had disease control.

Assay used: immunoSEQ multiplex PCR; TCRdb lists only in-frame clones, some missing. The top ten hold 3.3% of the sample, which has around 110,000 clones, roughly 80% seen once. Each patient with chemo-refractory metastatic non-small-cell lung cancer was treated with focal radiation plus CTLA-4 blockade using ipilimumab. The source is a human donor with non-small cell lung cancer that progressed on radiotherapy plus ipilimumab. Some clones in this sample may be carry-over from other donors' samples. The rearrangement uses TRBV19 and TRBJ2-1, with TRBD2 matching 14 bases. Sample: peripheral blood, taken from a patient treated with radiotherapy plus ipilimumab. The CDR3 is CASSGLAGGYNEQFF. CDR3 nucleotide sequence: TGTGCCAGTAGTGGACTAGCGGGGGGCTACAATGAGCAGTTCTTC.